One sample yielded the 27 T cell receptor beta chains listed below, sequenced in a study of neurological immune-mediated disorders. Time point defined: longitudinal time-point 2. TCRdb re-called the 5' RACE reads with MiXCR, one entry per CDR3 protein. The sample lists about 60,000 distinct CDR3 sequences, less than 10% occurring once. Sequencing was done on a sample of PBMCs. The receptor set was obtained from a man in his thirties or forties in good health.

This clonotype was seen repeatedly, ten times or more. CDR3 sequence reads: CSVEEIGDREIDGYTF. The CDR3 nucleotides are TGCAGCGTTGAAGAAATCGGAGACAGGGAAATTGATGGCTACACCTTC. The V and J genes are TRBV29-1 and TRBJ1-2, with TRBD1 identical over 7 bases. This CDR3 is built from 16 residues. Losses at the gene ends were 0 bases for V and 6 bases for J; bases not matched to a gene: 13. The germline gives CDR1 SQVTM, CDR2 ANQGSEA.

At least ten counts were recorded for this clonotype. CDR3: CASSPERGQPQHF. The CDR3 DNA reads TGCGCCAGCAGCCCGGAAAGGGGTCAGCCCCAGCATTTT. V gene TRBV5-1 combines with J gene TRBJ1-5, with D maybe TRBD1 (5 bases). Trimming took off 4 bases at V and 6 bases at J, with 11 bases between the two ends. The length of the CDR3 is 13 residues. Germline V gene lookup returns CDR1 SGHRS and CDR2 YFSETQ.

This clonotype has a count of ten or more. The genes are TRBV2 and TRBJ2-5; 7 bases agree with TRBD2. J lost 5 bases, V lost 5 bases, and 5 bases had no gene match. The germline V gene has CDR1 SNHLY and CDR2 FYNNEI. The CDR3 has 13 amino acids. The CDR3 is CASSLAEGETQYF. The CDR3 bases are TGTGCCAGCAGTCTAGCGGAGGGGGAGACCCAGTACTTC.

This clonotype appeared many times. The chain employs TRBV6-1 and TRBJ2-3; possibly TRBD1 for D (6 bases). The CDR3 spans 14 residues. Germline V gives CDR1 MNHNS, CDR2 SASEGT. V lost 8 bases to trimming and J lost 3 bases, with 15 bases between them. CDR3 amino acids: CASRRTQGTDTQYF. CDR3 DNA sequence: TGTGCCAGCCGTCGGACTCAGGGGACAGATACGCAGTATTTT.

This clonotype was detected many times. The chain joins TRBV6-5 to TRBJ2-2; 10 bases are a match to TRBD2. This CDR3 has 16 amino acids. Trimming removed 6 bases from V and 0 bases from J; junction bases left unmatched: 4. CDR1 and CDR2 (germline): MNHEY, SVGAGI. CDR3 sequence: CASSLTSGSNTGELFF. CDR3 in DNA: TGTGCCAGCAGCCTGACTAGCGGGTCGAACACCGGGGAGCTGTTTTTT.

Ten or more counts support this clonotype. This sequence joins TRBV7-6 and TRBJ2-7; no firm D call. The V gene's germline CDR1 is SGHVS and CDR2 FNYEAQ. This CDR3 is 14 amino acids long. Between the trimmed V and J ends, which lost 1 base and 4 bases, there was a span of 11 bases. CDR3 bases: TGTGCCAGCAGCTTAGTGCACACGAGTTACGAGCAGTACTTC. It codes for CASSLVHTSYEQYF.

This clonotype came up many times. The chain carries TRBV25-1 and TRBJ2-3; possibly TRBD2 for D (5 bases). V was shortened by 7 bases and J by 3 bases, with 8 bases between the two germline ends. The CDR3 has 12 residues. Germline-derived CDR1 and CDR2 are MGHDK and SYGVNS. CDR3 in amino acids: CASNSATDTQYF. Here the CDR3 DNA reads TGTGCCAGCAATAGCGCTACAGATACGCAGTATTTT. The variable domain in full, completed from reference TRBV25-1 and TRBJ2-3, reads EADIYQTPRYLVIGTGKKITLECSQTMGHDKMYWYQQDPGMELHLIHYSYGVNSTEKGDLSSESTVSRIRTEHFPLTLESARPSHTSQYLCASNSATDTQYFGPGTRLTVL.

This clonotype was counted many times. The rearrangement links TRBV5-1 to TRBJ2-3, with 7 nucleotides matching TRBD1. J gave up 1 base and V 2 bases, and 1 base lay outside the gene matches. The CDR3 sequence is 14 residues long. The germline gives CDR1 SGHRS, CDR2 YFSETQ. CDR3 in DNA: TGCGCCAGCAGCTTTACAGGGGGCACAGATACGCAGTATTTT. It encodes CASSFTGGTDTQYF. Full variable domain (remainder filled in from reference TRBV5-1 and TRBJ2-3): KAGVTQTPRYLIKTRGQQVTLSCSPISGHRSVSWYQQTPGQGLQFLFEYFSETQRNKGNFPGRFSGRQFSNSRSEMNVSTLELGDSALYLCASSFTGGTDTQYFGPGTRLTVL.

This clonotype was counted ten times or more. This rearrangement joins TRBV20-1 to TRBJ2-1; D unresolved. This CDR3 region has 12 residues. The germline gives CDR1 DFQATT, CDR2 SNEGSKA (reference sequence). V lost 1 base and J lost 6, with 7 bases in between. This chain's CDR3 is CSARVMANEQFF. CDR3 DNA sequence: TGCAGTGCTAGAGTGATGGCCAATGAGCAGTTCTTC.

At least ten counts were recorded for this clonotype. The chain employs TRBV7-9 and TRBJ1-1; no firm D call. Germline lookup yields CDR1 SEHNR and CDR2 FQNEAQ (reference sequence). The CDR3 has 12 amino acids. Trimming removed 1 base from V and 13 bases from J, with 13 bases in between. The CDR3 protein is CASSLEAHSLFF. The CDR3 DNA reads TGTGCCAGCAGCTTAGAGGCACATTCCCTTTTCTTT.

This clonotype was seen repeatedly, ten times or more. The V gene is TRBV7-9, the J gene TRBJ1-4; no reliable D call. Deletions cut 1 base from V and 0 bases from J, with 6 bases between. This CDR3 is 15 amino acids long. Germline CDR1 is SEHNR and CDR2 is FQNEAQ (reference sequence). The CDR3 loop is CASSLGPATNEKLFF. CDR3 DNA: TGTGCCAGCAGCTTAGGGCCTGCAACTAATGAAAAACTGTTTTTT.

V gene TRBV27 combines with J gene TRBJ1-5; 7 bases line up with TRBD1. CDR3 length equals 14 residues. The germline gives CDR1 MNHEY, CDR2 SMNVEV (reference sequence). J gave up 3 bases and V 6 bases, and 5 bases lay outside the gene matches. Here the CDR3 reads CASRTTGANQPQHF. CDR3 coding DNA: TGTGCCAGCAGGACCACAGGGGCCAATCAGCCCCAGCATTTT.

This clonotype is classed as medium-sized. This chain connects TRBV5-1 to TRBJ1-2; maybe TRBD1 (6 bases). CDR3 length: 13 residues. V gave up 2 bases and J gave up 6 bases, with 11 bases separating them. Germline V lookup: CDR1 SGHRS, CDR2 YFSETQ. The CDR3, as DNA: TGCGCCAGCAGCTTAACAGGGTTTGATGGCTACACCTTC. It translates to CASSLTGFDGYTF. The full variable domain, completed using reference TRBV5-1 and TRBJ1-2, is KAGVTQTPRYLIKTRGQQVTLSCSPISGHRSVSWYQQTPGQGLQFLFEYFSETQRNKGNFPGRFSGRQFSNSRSEMNVSTLELGDSALYLCASSLTGFDGYTFGSGTRLTVV.

This clonotype was seen many times. Since a much larger clone is just one base distant, this may be a read error. The V call is TRBV7-8, the J call TRBJ2-1; D is perhaps TRBD2 (5 bases). The CDR3 runs 15 residues. Germline-derived CDR1 and CDR2 are SGHVS and FQNEAQ. Trimming took off 3 bases at V and 8 bases at J, with 17 bases between the two ends. CDR3 bases: TGTGCCAGCAGCTTCGAGAGAGTGGGAGACGATGAGCAGTTCTTC. It translates to CASSFERVGDDEQFF.

As regards this clonotype: Being one base from a much bigger clone, this may be a read error. This sequence joins TRBV7-9 and TRBJ2-1, with no clear D. CDR3 length equals 12 residues. Trimming removed 5 bases at V and 8 bases at J, with 10 bases between. Germline V lookup: CDR1 SEHNR, CDR2 FQNEAQ (reference sequence). CDR3: CASSIGFDEQFF. The CDR3 nucleotides read TGTGCCAGCAGCATAGGGTTCGATGAGCAGTTCTTC. Complete variable domain (other parts from reference TRBV7-9 and TRBJ2-1): DTGVSQNPRHKITKRGQNVTFRCDPISEHNRLYWYRQTLGQGPEFLTYFQNEAQLEKSRLLSDRFSAERPKGSFSTLEIQRTEQGDSAMYLCASSIGFDEQFFGPGTRLTVL.

This clonotype came up many times. V is TRBV11-3 and J is TRBJ2-1; 8 bases map to TRBD2. This CDR3 is 15 amino acids long. In germline, CDR1 is SGHNT, CDR2 YENEEA. V lost 5 bases and J lost 9; bases outside the gene matches: 12. CDR3 nucleotides: TGTGCCAGCAGCCCGCGGGGGGAGCGGGCGGTTGAGCAGTTCTTC. Amino acid sequence: CASSPRGERAVEQFF.

This chain links TRBV3-1 with TRBJ2-1; 11 positions agree with TRBD2. The V gene end was trimmed by 5 bases and the J gene end by 6 bases; junction bases not matched to a gene: 6. The CDR3 totals 15 residues. Germline lookup yields CDR1 LGHDT and CDR2 YNNKEL (reference sequence). The chain's CDR3 is CASSFSGRDVNEQFF. DNA of the CDR3: TGTGCCAGCAGCTTTAGCGGGAGGGATGTCAATGAGCAGTTCTTC.

This clonotype appeared many times. As DNA, the CDR3 is TGTGCCAGCAGTCCGACTCTAGAGGTGTTGGTGTACACCGGGGAGCTGTTTTTT. The encoded protein is CASSPTLEVLVYTGELFF. The chain employs TRBV27 and TRBJ2-2; no firm D call. V shed 5 bases and J shed 3 bases, with 22 bases lying between them. The CDR3 extends over 18 amino acids. Germline assignment: CDR1 MNHEY and CDR2 SMNVEV (reference sequence).

The sample holds many counts of this clonotype. The V and J genes are TRBV5-1 and TRBJ1-1, with D unresolved. V lost 1 base to trimming and J lost 1 base, with 8 bases between them. CDR1 and CDR2 (germline): SGHRS, YFSETQ. The CDR3 extends over 14 amino acids. The CDR3 region has the DNA TGCGCCAGCAGCTTGACAGTTGAGAACACTGAAGCTTTCTTT. Protein sequence: CASSLTVENTEAFF.

This clonotype was observed many times. Compared with germline, one end of the junction differs, possibly owing to a read error. J is TRBJ2-1 and V is TRBV5-1; D assignment may be TRBD1 or TRBD2 (5 bases each). This CDR3 region has 14 residues. Per the germline V gene, CDR1 is SGHRS and CDR2 is YFSETQ. The CDR3 region is CASRLGVSYNEQFF. The CDR3 bases are TGCGCCAGCAGATTGGGGGTTTCCTACAATGAGCAGTTCTTC.

In this sample, this clonotype turned up many times. The chain couples TRBV5-5 to TRBJ1-4; D gene uncertain. The V end was cut by 1 base, the J end by 0 bases, with 10 bases between. This CDR3 is 16 amino acids long. CDR1 is SGHKS, CDR2 YYEKEE, per germline (reference sequence). The CDR3 bases are TGTGCCAGCAGCTTGACAGCCTTAGCAACTAATGAAAAACTGTTTTTT. As protein: CASSLTALATNEKLFF.

This clonotype appeared many times. CDR3 nucleotides: TGTGCCAGCAGTTTTAGTATTTATGAGCAGTTCTTC. Its translation: CASSFSIYEQFF. The V gene is TRBV28, the J gene TRBJ2-1; D remains unclear. With 3 bases removed from V and 8 bases from J, the gap between germline ends came to 8 bases. There are 12 residues in the CDR3. Germline V gives CDR1 MDHEN, CDR2 SYDVKM.

This clonotype was counted at least ten times. This chain uses TRBV5-1 with TRBJ2-2, with D possibly matching TRBD2 (6 bases). The CDR3 runs to 14 residues. Germline-derived CDR1 and CDR2 are SGHRS and YFSETQ. Trimming took 2 bases from V and 4 from J, leaving 9 bases between them. The CDR3 here is CASSFYGSTGELFF. The CDR3 DNA reads TGCGCCAGCAGCTTTTACGGGAGCACCGGGGAGCTGTTTTTT.

At least ten counts were recorded for this clonotype. The V and J genes are TRBV6-6 and TRBJ2-3, with D possibly being TRBD1 (5 bases). The CDR3 length is 15 residues. V gave up 2 bases and J gave up 2 bases, with 11 bases separating them. Germline-derived CDR1 and CDR2 are MNHNY and SVGAGI (reference sequence). The CDR3 coding sequence is TGTGCCAGCAGTTACGGGGCCGGCTTCACAGATACGCAGTATTTT. Translating it yields CASSYGAGFTDTQYF.

This clonotype counts as medium-sized. The DNA for the CDR3 is TGCGCCAGCATTATAGGGGAGCCTGCCACCGGGGAGCTGTTTTTT. It is translated as CASIIGEPATGELFF. The chain employs TRBV5-1 and TRBJ2-2; D may be TRBD1 or TRBD2 (5 bases each). CDR3 length: 15 amino acids. The germline V and J ends were trimmed by 6 bases and 4 bases, with 16 bases remaining between them. The germline V gene has CDR1 SGHRS and CDR2 YFSETQ.

This chain links TRBV3-1 with TRBJ2-3; D may be TRBD1 (6 bases). The CDR3 spans 14 residues. The germline CDR1 and CDR2 sequences are LGHDT and YNNKEL (reference sequence). The ends were cut back, 3 bases at V and 4 bases at J, with 11 bases in the middle. CDR3 residues: CASSHGDNSDTQYF. The CDR3, as DNA: TGTGCCAGCAGCCACGGGGACAATTCAGATACGCAGTATTTT.

There are many counts of this clonotype. J is TRBJ2-2 and V is TRBV6-4; no clear D. The CDR3 is 13 residues long. CDR1 is MRHNA and CDR2 is SNTAGT in the germline V gene. Trimming took off 4 bases at V and 1 base at J, with 4 bases between the two ends. The CDR3 DNA reads as TGTGCCAGCAGTGCATTGAACACCGGGGAGCTGTTTTTT. It translates to CASSALNTGELFF.